This TCR beta chain was found in a study of naive and memory T cell subsets. Study-wide findings and caveats: Possibly reflecting memory cells re-expressing CD45RA, a few larger clonotypes occurred in naive repertoires, especially CD8. In CD4 and CD8 cells, diversity dropped from naive through EMRA. No ground truth validated the naive and memory repertoire findings.

Two oligonucleotides, mixed equimolar, formed the beta constant-region primer covering TRBC1 and TRBC2. Nested alpha and beta constant-region primers with the SP2 primer drove four PCR rounds on ligated cDNA. One entry per CDR3 protein results from TCRdb running MiXCR on the UMI-ligation and nested PCR reads. The sample shows approximately 150,000 distinct CDR3 sequences, approximately 20% of them seen only once. Per the germline V gene, CDR1 is MDHEN and CDR2 is SYDVKM. The CDR3 contains 14 residues. Unmatched junction bases numbered 8, after V lost 6 bases and J lost 3 bases. This clonotype was seen a few times. Its antigen is unidentified.

The rearrangement links TRBV28 to TRBJ2-7; 7 bases match TRBD2. Material for sequencing was naive CD8+ T cells from blood. The receptor was isolated from a human donor in good health. The CDR3 region is CASSHGLVGYEQYF. In DNA form, the CDR3 reads TGTGCCAGCAGCCATGGACTAGTCGGCTACGAGCAGTACTTC.